This TCR beta chain was identified during a study of T cells in Graves' hyperthyroidism and ophthalmopathy. This CDR3 comprises 13 residues. V was pared by 5 bases and J by 9 bases, with 14 bases between. This clonotype was counted a single time. Amplification of TCR beta CDR3 regions used RNA as the template. Primed by the HTBI set, a first-round RT-PCR was run on the TCR CDR3. TCRdb itself ran the multiplex PCR reads through MiXCR, one entry per CDR3 protein. Of around 340,000 distinct CDR3 sequences in the sample, about 18% were seen once. The receptor was isolated from a woman in her 30s with Graves' hyperthyroidism that later progressed to Graves' ophthalmopathy. The sample comprised blood. The chain carries TRBV12-3 or TRBV12-4 and TRBJ1-5, with a weak D call TRBD1 (5 bases). The CDR3 sequence is CASSRGQGLPQHF. The CDR3 bases are TGTGCCAGCAGTCGGGGCCAAGGTCTGCCCCAGCATTTT.